These T cell receptor beta chains were read from a single sample in a study of blood T cell repertoires in COVID-19. Clones were read by immunoSEQ multiplex PCR, and TCRdb kept only the in-frame ones, dropping some. The sample contains around 170,000 clones, 80% to 85% of which appear only once. Sample: peripheral blood. The receptors derive from a man between 18 and 29 years old with active or convalescent COVID-19. Both conserved end residues are part of each CDR3. The D gene is left open where the match is weak. Clone sizes are given selectively: once, few, many, or a class where the clone is expanded.

J,D,size,V,DNA,CDR3
TRBJ2-3,-,-,TRBV7-5,TGTGTCAGAAGCTTAGCTAATGGGACAGGGAAAGTCTATACGCAGTATTTT,CVRSLANGTGKVYTQYF
TRBJ2-3,TRBD1,-,TRBV6-5,TGTGCCAGCAGTTACTCGACAGGGGGATCAGATACGCAGTATTTT,CASSYSTGGSDTQYF
TRBJ2-3,-,-,TRBV2,TGTGCCAGCAGGCGACTAGTACCGACTAGCACAGATACGCAGTATTTT,CASRRLVPTSTDTQYF
TRBJ1-6,-,-,TRBV30,TGTGCCTTGAATGGACAGTACAGCTCCTATAATTCACCCCTCCACTTT,CALNGQYSSYNSPLHF
TRBJ1-4,-,-,TRBV4-3,TGCGCCAGCAGCCAATCTGAGAGACTGTTTTTT,CASSQSERLFF
TRBJ1-5,TRBD1,-,TRBV28,TGTGCCAGCAGGGCAGGGGGCGCGAGCAATCAGCCCCAGCATTTT,CASRAGGASNQPQHF
TRBJ2-7,-,once,TRBV18,TGTGCCAGCTCACCAGGGGTTGGAGGCAACGAGCAGTACTTC,CASSPGVGGNEQYF
TRBJ1-3,TRBD1,-,TRBV11-3,TGTGCCAGCAGCCCAGGGGGGAGTTCTGGAAACACCATATATTTT,CASSPGGSSGNTIYF
TRBJ2-1,-,once,TRBV30,TGTGCCTGGAGTGTACTCGGGCTAGCGAGCAATGAGCAGTTCTTC,CAWSVLGLASNEQFF
TRBJ2-4,TRBD2,-,TRBV7-2,TGTGCCAGCAGCCCGACTAGCGGGAGGGCCCTCGCCAAAAACATTCAGTACTTC,CASSPTSGRALAKNIQYF
TRBJ2-2,TRBD1,-,TRBV5-5,TGTGCCAGCAGCTTTATCCCGGGACAGGGAAACACCGGGGAGCTGTTTTTT,CASSFIPGQGNTGELFF
TRBJ2-2,TRBD1,-,TRBV28,TGTGCCAGCAGTCCCCAGCCTCCGGGACAGGGGAACGGGGAGCTGTTTTTT,CASSPQPPGQGNGELFF
TRBJ1-2,-,-,TRBV5-5,TGTGCCAGCAGCAAGACAGATAACTATGGCTACACCTTC,CASSKTDNYGYTF
TRBJ2-7,-,-,TRBV28,TGTGCCAGCAGGCCCCCTGGGCAGGGTCCCTACGAGCAGTACTTC,CASRPPGQGPYEQYF
TRBJ1-1,-,-,TRBV25-1,TGTGCCAGCAGAGTACAGGGTTACACTGAAGCTTTCTTT,CASRVQGYTEAFF
TRBJ2-4,-,-,TRBV27,TGTGCCAGCGCGTTCGGGGGTTTTACCAAAAACATTCAGTACTTC,CASAFGGFTKNIQYF
TRBJ1-2,-,-,TRBV30,TGTGCCTGGTGGACAGAAAGCCACTATGGCTACACCTTC,CAWWTESHYGYTF
TRBJ2-5,TRBD1,-,TRBV27,TGTGCCAGCAGTCGGACAGGGTTTGAGACCCAGTACTTC,CASSRTGFETQYF
TRBJ2-2,TRBD1,-,TRBV19,TGTGCCAGTAGTGCCCGACAGGGCAACACCGGGGAGCTGTTTTTT,CASSARQGNTGELFF
TRBJ1-2,TRBD1,few,TRBV19,TGTGCCAGCCGCAGGGGGGATGGCTACACCTTC,CASRRGDGYTF
TRBJ2-1,TRBD2,once,TRBV3-1/TRBV3-2,TGTGCCAGCACTCGGGAGGGCCAGGACAATGAGCAGTTCTTC,CASTREGQDNEQFF
TRBJ1-2,TRBD1,once,TRBV19,TGTGCCAGTACCCCCCCGGGGACAGCCGGGTTTGGATATGGCTACACCTTC,CASTPPGTAGFGYGYTF
TRBJ1-5,TRBD1,-,TRBV10-2,TGCGCCAGCAGCAGGGGGGCGGATCAGCCCCAGCATTTT,CASSRGADQPQHF
TRBJ2-1,TRBD2,-,TRBV5-1,TGCGCCAGCAGCTTGGCCCGGGGGGGCAGTTACAATGAGCAGTTCTTC,CASSLARGGSYNEQFF
TRBJ1-3,-,-,TRBV5-1,TGCGCCAGCAGCTGGGGCGCCCTGAGGGGGAGCTCTGGAAACACCATATATTTT,CASSWGALRGSSGNTIYF
TRBJ1-3,-,-,TRBV5-1,TGCGCCAGCAGCTTGGGGACAGACTCTGGAAACACCATATATTTT,CASSLGTDSGNTIYF
TRBJ2-2,-,-,TRBV2,TGTGCCAGCAATGAGTACAGCTGGACCGGGGAGCTGTTTTTT,CASNEYSWTGELFF
TRBJ1-2,-,once,TRBV21-1,TGTGCCAGCAGCAAAGAGGATCAGAGGACTAACTATGGCTACACCTTC,CASSKEDQRTNYGYTF
TRBJ1-5,-,-,TRBV5-1,TGCGCCAGCAGCTTCTCCGTGAATCAGCCCCAGCATTTT,CASSFSVNQPQHF
TRBJ2-3,-,-,TRBV6-2/TRBV6-3,TGTGCCAGCAGTCCCCTCCGTCGGAGGGACACAGATACGCAGTATTTT,CASSPLRRRDTDTQYF
TRBJ1-2,-,-,TRBV10-3,TGTGCCATCAGTGAGTCGACGGAGATCTATGGCTACACCTTC,CAISESTEIYGYTF
TRBJ2-2,TRBD2,once,TRBV14,TGTGCCAGCAGCCAAGAAGCGGGAGGGCCTAGGATTTCCGGGGAGCTGTTTTTT,CASSQEAGGPRISGELFF
TRBJ2-7,-,-,TRBV28,TGTGCCAGCAGCTCCCCAAAGAGAAGCCACGAGCAGTACTTC,CASSSPKRSHEQYF
TRBJ1-5,-,once,TRBV19,TGTGCCAGTAGTACGACAGGTCACAATCAGCCCCAGCATTTT,CASSTTGHNQPQHF
TRBJ2-1,TRBD2,-,TRBV5-1,TGCGCCAGCAGCGACGGACTAGCGGACAATGAGCAGTTCTTC,CASSDGLADNEQFF
TRBJ2-1,-,-,TRBV7-2,TGTGCCAGCAGCTTAGCGGCAGGATACAATGAGCAGTTCTTC,CASSLAAGYNEQFF
TRBJ2-7,-,-,TRBV11-2,TGTGCCAGCAGCTTGCAGGCCTCTCCCTACGAGCAGTACTTC,CASSLQASPYEQYF
TRBJ2-1,-,-,TRBV7-9,TGTGCCAGCAGCCTGGACGCGGGAATATACAATGAGCAGTTCTTC,CASSLDAGIYNEQFF
TRBJ1-1,TRBD1,-,TRBV5-1,TGCGCCAGCAGCCCAGGACAGGGTGCGGGGTTTGGTCGAAAGACTGAAGCTTTCTTT,CASSPGQGAGFGRKTEAFF
TRBJ2-1,TRBD2,-,TRBV6-5,TGTGCCAGCACGGATAGCGGGGGGATTGAGCAGTTCTTC,CASTDSGGIEQFF
TRBJ2-5,TRBD1,-,TRBV29-1,TGCAGCGTGAGGGGACAGTATGTCGTCGAGACCCAGTACTTC,CSVRGQYVVETQYF
TRBJ1-5,TRBD1,-,TRBV15,TGTGCCACCAGCAGAGTTGGACAGGGAAATCAGCCCCAGCATTTT,CATSRVGQGNQPQHF
TRBJ1-3,-,-,TRBV3-1/TRBV3-2,TGTGCCAGCACCCTAACCGGGACTTTTGGAAACACCATATATTTT,CASTLTGTFGNTIYF
TRBJ1-5,-,-,TRBV6-5,TGTGCCAGCAGTCCGGACAGCAGCAATCAGCCCCAGCATTTT,CASSPDSSNQPQHF
TRBJ1-2,-,-,TRBV7-2,TGTGCCAGCAGCCCATCGGGGGGAGGATATGGCTACACCTTC,CASSPSGGGYGYTF